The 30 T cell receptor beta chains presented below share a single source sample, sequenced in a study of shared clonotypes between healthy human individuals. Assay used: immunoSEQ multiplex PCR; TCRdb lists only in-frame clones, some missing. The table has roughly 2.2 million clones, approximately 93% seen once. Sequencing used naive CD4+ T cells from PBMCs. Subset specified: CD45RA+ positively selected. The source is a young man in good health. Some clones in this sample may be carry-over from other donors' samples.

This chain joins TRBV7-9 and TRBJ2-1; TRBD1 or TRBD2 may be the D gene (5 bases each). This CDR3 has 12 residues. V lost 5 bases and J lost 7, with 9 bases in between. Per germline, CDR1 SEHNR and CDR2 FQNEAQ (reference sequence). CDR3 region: CASSIGENEQFF. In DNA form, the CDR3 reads TGTGCCAGCAGCATAGGGGAGAATGAGCAGTTCTTC.

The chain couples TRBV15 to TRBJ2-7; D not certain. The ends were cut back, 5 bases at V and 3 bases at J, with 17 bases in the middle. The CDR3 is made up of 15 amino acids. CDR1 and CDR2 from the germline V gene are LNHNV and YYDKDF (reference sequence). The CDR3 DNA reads TGTGCCACCAGCCGGACCATCCCTAAGGTCTACGAGCAGTACTTC. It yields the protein CATSRTIPKVYEQYF. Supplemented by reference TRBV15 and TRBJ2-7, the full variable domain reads DAMVIQNPRYQVTQFGKPVTLSCSQTLNHNVMYWYQQKSSQAPKLLFHYYDKDFNNEADTPDNFQSRRPNTSFCFLDIRSPGLGDTAMYLCATSRTIPKVYEQYFGPGTRLTVT.

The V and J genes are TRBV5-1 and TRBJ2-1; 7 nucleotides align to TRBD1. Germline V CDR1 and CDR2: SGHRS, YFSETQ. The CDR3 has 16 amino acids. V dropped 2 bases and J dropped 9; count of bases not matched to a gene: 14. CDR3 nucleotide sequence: TGCGCCAGCAGCTTAGCCCCCGGGACAGATATTGGTGAGCAGTTCTTC. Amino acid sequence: CASSLAPGTDIGEQFF. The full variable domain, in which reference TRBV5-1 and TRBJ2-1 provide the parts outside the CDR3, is KAGVTQTPRYLIKTRGQQVTLSCSPISGHRSVSWYQQTPGQGLQFLFEYFSETQRNKGNFPGRFSGRQFSNSRSEMNVSTLELGDSALYLCASSLAPGTDIGEQFFGPGTRLTVL.

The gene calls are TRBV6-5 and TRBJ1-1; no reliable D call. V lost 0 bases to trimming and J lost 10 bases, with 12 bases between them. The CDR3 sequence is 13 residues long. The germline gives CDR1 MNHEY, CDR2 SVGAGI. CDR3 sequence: CASSYSPGFGAFF. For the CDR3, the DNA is TGTGCCAGCAGTTACTCTCCCGGGTTTGGAGCTTTCTTT.

CDR3 residues: CSVLWGFGTGELFF. CDR3 in DNA: TGCAGCGTTCTTTGGGGTTTTGGCACCGGGGAGCTGTTTTTT. This chain uses TRBV29-1 with TRBJ2-2; D is ambiguous. This CDR3 has 14 residues. Trimming took off 5 bases at V and 4 bases at J, with 14 bases between the two ends. Germline CDR1 reads SQVTM; CDR2 reads ANQGSEA.

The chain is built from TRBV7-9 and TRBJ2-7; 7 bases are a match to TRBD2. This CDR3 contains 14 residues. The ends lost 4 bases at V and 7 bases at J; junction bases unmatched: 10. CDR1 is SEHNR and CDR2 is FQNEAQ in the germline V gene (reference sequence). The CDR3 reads CASSWGGERREQYF. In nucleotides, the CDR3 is TGTGCCAGCAGCTGGGGGGGGGAACGAAGAGAGCAGTACTTC.

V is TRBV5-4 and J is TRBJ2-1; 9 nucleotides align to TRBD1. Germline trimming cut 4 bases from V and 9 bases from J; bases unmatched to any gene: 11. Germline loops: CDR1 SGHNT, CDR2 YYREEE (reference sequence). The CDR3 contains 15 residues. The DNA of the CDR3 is TGTGCCAGCAGCCCCAGATCCGGGACAGGGTTTGAGCAGTTCTTC. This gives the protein CASSPRSGTGFEQFF.

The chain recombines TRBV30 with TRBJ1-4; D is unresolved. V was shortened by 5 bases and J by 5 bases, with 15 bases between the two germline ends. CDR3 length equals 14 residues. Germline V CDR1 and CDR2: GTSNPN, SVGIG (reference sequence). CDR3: CAWGKSFVNEKLFF. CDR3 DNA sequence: TGTGCCTGGGGGAAGAGCTTCGTGAATGAAAAACTGTTTTTT.

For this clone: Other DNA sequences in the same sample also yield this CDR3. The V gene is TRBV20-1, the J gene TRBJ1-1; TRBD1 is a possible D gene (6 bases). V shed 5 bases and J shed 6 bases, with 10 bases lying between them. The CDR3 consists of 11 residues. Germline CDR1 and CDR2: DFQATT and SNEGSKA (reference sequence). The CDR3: CSAGGGSEAFF. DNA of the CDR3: TGCAGTGCTGGAGGGGGATCTGAAGCTTTCTTT.

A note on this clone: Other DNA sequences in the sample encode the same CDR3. The CDR3 nucleotides read TGTGCCAGCAGCTTGCGGCTAGCGGGAGGCAATGAGCAGTTCTTC. Amino acid sequence: CASSLRLAGGNEQFF. The chain is built from TRBV5-4 and TRBJ2-1; 11 bases line up with TRBD2. V lost 1 base, J lost 6 bases, and 3 bases stayed unmatched. This CDR3 spans 15 amino acids. From germline, CDR1 is SGHNT and CDR2 YYREEE (reference sequence).

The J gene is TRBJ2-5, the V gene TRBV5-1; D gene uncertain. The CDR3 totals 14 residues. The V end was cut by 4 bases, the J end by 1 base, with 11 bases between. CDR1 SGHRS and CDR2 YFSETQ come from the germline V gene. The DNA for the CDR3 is TGCGCCAGCAGCCCTGGAGCAATCCAAGAGACCCAGTACTTC. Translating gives CASSPGAIQETQYF.

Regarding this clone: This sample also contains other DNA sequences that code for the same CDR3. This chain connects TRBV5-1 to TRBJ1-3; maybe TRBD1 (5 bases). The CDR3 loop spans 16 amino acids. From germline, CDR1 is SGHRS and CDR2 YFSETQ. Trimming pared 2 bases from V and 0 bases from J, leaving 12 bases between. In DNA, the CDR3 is TGCGCCAGCAGCTTTGGGACCGCTAGCTCTGGAAACACCATATATTTT. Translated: CASSFGTASSGNTIYF.

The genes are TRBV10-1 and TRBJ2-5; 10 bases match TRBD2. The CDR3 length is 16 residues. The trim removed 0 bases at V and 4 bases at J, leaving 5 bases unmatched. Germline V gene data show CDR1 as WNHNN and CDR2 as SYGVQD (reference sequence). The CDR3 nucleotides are TGCGCCAGCAGTGAGTCGGCTAGCGGGAGCGGAGAGACCCAGTACTTC. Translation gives CASSESASGSGETQYF.

The chain's CDR3 is CASSLKAPALNTEAFF. CDR3 DNA sequence: TGTGCCAGCAGCTTAAAGGCGCCAGCCTTGAACACTGAAGCTTTCTTT. The V call is TRBV7-2, the J call TRBJ1-1, with unresolved D. The CDR3 extends over 16 amino acids. Trimming cost V 2 bases and J 0 bases, with 13 bases left between them. Germline CDR1 SGHTA, CDR2 FQGNSA.

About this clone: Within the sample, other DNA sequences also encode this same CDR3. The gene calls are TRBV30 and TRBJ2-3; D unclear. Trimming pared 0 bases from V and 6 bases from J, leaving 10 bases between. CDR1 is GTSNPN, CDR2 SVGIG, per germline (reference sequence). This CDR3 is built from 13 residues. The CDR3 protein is CAWSVRSPDTQYF. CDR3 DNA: TGTGCCTGGAGTGTACGGTCCCCGGATACGCAGTATTTT. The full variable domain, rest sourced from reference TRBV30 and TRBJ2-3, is SQTIHQWPATLVQPVGSPLSLECTVEGTSNPNLYWYRQAAGRGLQLLFYSVGIGQISSEVPQNLSASRPQDRQFILSSKKLLLSDSGFYLCAWSVRSPDTQYFGPGTRLTVL.

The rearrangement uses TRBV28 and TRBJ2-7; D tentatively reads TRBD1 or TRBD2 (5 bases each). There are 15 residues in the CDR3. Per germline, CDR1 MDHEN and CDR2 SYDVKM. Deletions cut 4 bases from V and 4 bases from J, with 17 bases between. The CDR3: CASSSIRDRPYEQYF. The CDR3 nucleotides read TGTGCCAGCAGTTCTATAAGGGACCGGCCTTACGAGCAGTACTTC.

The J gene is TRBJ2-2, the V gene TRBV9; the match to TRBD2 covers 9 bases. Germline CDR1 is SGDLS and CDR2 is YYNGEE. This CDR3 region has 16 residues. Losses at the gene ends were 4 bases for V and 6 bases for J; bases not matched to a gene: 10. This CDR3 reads CASSPRVAGDSGELFF. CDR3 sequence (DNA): TGTGCCAGCAGCCCCCGAGTAGCGGGAGATTCCGGGGAGCTGTTTTTT.

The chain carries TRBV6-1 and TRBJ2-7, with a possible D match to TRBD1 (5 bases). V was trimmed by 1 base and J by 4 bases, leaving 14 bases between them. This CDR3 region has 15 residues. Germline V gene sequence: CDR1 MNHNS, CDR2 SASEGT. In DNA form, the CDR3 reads TGTGCCAGCAGTGAAGTGGCCGAGACAGTTTACGAGCAGTACTTC. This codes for CASSEVAETVYEQYF.

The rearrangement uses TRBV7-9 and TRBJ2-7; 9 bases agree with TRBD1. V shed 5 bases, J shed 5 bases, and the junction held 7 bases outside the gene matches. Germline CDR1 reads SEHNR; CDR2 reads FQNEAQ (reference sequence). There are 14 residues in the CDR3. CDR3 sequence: CASSRGTGTHEQYF. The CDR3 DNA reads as TGTGCCAGCAGCCGTGGGACAGGGACCCACGAGCAGTACTTC. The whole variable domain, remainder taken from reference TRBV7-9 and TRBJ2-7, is DTGVSQNPRHKITKRGQNVTFRCDPISEHNRLYWYRQTLGQGPEFLTYFQNEAQLEKSRLLSDRFSAERPKGSFSTLEIQRTEQGDSAMYLCASSRGTGTHEQYFGPGTRLTVT.

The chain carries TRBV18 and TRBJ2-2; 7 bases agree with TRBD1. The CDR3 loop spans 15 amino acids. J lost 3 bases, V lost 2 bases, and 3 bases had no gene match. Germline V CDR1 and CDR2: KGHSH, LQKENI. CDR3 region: CASSPTQGHTGELFF. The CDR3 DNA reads TGTGCCAGCTCACCAACACAGGGGCACACCGGGGAGCTGTTTTTT.

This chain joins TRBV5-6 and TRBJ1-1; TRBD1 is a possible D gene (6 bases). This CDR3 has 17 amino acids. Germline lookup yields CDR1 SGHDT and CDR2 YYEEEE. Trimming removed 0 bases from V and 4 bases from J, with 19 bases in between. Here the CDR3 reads CASSLGPAGARSTEAFF. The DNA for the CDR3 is TGTGCCAGCAGCTTGGGCCCGGCAGGGGCCCGGAGCACTGAAGCTTTCTTT.

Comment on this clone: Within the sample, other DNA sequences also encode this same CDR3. The CDR3 DNA reads TGTGCCAGCAGCTTGGTAGGGGCCAGCTACGAGCAGTACTTC. This sequence encodes CASSLVGASYEQYF. The V gene is TRBV5-6, the J gene TRBJ2-7; TRBD1 might be the D (5 bases). The CDR3 runs to 14 residues. Germline values: CDR1 SGHDT, CDR2 YYEEEE. Trimming cost V 0 bases and J 3 bases, with 10 bases left between them.

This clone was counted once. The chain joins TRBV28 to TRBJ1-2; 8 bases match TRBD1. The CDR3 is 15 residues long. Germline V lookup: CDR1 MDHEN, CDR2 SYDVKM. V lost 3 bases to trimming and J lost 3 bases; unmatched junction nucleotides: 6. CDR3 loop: CASSLDRATYYGYTF. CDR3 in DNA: TGTGCCAGCAGTTTGGACAGGGCAACGTACTATGGCTACACCTTC.

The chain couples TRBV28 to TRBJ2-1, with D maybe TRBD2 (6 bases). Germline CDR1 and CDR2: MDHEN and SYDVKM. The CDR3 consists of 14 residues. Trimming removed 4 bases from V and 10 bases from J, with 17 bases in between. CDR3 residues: CASSSPTSNGEQFF. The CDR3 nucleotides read TGTGCCAGCAGTTCGCCCACTAGCAACGGAGAGCAGTTCTTC.

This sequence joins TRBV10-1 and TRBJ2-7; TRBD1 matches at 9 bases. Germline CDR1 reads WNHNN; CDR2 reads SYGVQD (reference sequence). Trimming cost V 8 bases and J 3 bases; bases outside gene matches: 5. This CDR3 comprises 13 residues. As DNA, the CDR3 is TGCGCCAGCGGGCCGACAGGGGGCTACGAGCAGTACTTC. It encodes CASGPTGGYEQYF.

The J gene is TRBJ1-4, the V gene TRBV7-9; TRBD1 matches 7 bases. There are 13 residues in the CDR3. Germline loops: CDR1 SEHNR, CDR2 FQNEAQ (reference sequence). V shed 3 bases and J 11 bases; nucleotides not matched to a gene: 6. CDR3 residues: CASSFESQGKLFF. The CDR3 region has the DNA TGTGCCAGCAGCTTTGAGTCACAGGGGAAACTGTTTTTT.

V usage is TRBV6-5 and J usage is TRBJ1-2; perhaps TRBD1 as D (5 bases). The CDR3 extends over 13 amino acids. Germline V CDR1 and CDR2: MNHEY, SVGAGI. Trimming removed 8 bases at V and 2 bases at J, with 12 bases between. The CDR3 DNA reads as TGTGCCAGCGGAGTGACAGAGAACTATGGCTACACCTTC. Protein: CASGVTENYGYTF.

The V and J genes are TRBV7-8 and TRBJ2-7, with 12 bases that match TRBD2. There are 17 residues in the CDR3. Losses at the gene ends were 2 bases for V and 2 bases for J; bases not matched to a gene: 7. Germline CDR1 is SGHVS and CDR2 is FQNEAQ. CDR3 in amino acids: CASSLSASGRDPYEQYF. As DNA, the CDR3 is TGTGCCAGCAGCTTATCGGCTAGCGGGAGGGACCCCTACGAGCAGTACTTC.

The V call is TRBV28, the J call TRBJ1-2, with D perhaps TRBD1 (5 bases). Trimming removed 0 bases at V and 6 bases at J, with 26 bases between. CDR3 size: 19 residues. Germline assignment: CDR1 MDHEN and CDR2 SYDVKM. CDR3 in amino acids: CASSLWLSWGGEPNHGYTF. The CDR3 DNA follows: TGTGCCAGCAGTTTATGGTTGTCGTGGGGGGGGGAACCTAATCATGGCTACACCTTC.

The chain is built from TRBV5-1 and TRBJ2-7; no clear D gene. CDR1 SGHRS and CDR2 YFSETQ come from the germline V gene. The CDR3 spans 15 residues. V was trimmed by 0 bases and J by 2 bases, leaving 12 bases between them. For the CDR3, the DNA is TGCGCCAGCAGCTTGGCCGGCGGTCAGCCCTACGAGCAGTACTTC. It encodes CASSLAGGQPYEQYF.